These 2 T cell receptor beta chains were all obtained from the same sample, sequenced in a study of metastatic and nonmetastatic thyroid tumors. TCRdb re-called clones from the PCR reads using MiXCR. This sample yields approximately 41,000 clones, of which approximately 28% are seen a single time; about a tenth belongs to the top ten. All patients were treatment-naive before thyroid surgery. Sequencing was performed on blood. The source of these receptors is a male donor with papillary thyroid cancer or a benign thyroid nodule (not recorded which). Some clones in this sample may be carry-over from other donors' samples.

In regard to this clone: The germline gene is not matched at one end of the junction; a read error may be the cause. This same CDR3 is encoded by further DNA sequences in the sample. The V gene is TRBV7-3, the J gene TRBJ2-2, with TRBD2 matching over 11 bases. This CDR3 is built from 15 residues. The germline V gene encodes CDR1 SGHTA and CDR2 FQGTGA. This CDR3 is CASSPLLAGAGELFF. As DNA, the CDR3 is TGTGCAAGCAGCCCGCTACTAGCGGGAGCAGGGGAGCTGTTTTTT.

This clone was seen more than once but under ten times. The junction departs from the called germline gene at one end, perhaps through a read error. The rearrangement uses TRBV10-3 and TRBJ1-2; 11 bases align to TRBD1. This CDR3 spans 12 amino acids. CDR1 is ENHRY and CDR2 is SYGVKD in the germline V gene. The CDR3 loop is CTISGQGASEDF. As DNA, the CDR3 is TGTACCATCAGTGGACAGGGGGCCTCAGAGGACTTC.